This T cell receptor beta chain was recorded in a study of blood T cell repertoires in COVID-19. V was trimmed by 5 bases and J by 2 bases, leaving 8 bases between them. Germline values: CDR1 SGHDN, CDR2 FVKESK. This CDR3 spans 13 amino acids. Per the original methods: Reference gene primer amplification gave nucleated cell count estimates. The method was immunoSEQ multiplex PCR; TCRdb's version includes in-frame clones alone and lacks a portion of them. V and J calls plus clone size are reproduced from that table; the DNA served to infer D and trimming. The sample yields approximately 390,000 clones, roughly 86% seen once.

The clonotype was recovered from a woman aged 55-70 years with COVID-19, enrolled during active disease. The rearrangement uses TRBV14 and TRBJ2-3, with D unresolved. The sequencing input was peripheral blood. The CDR3 sequence: CASSKSHTDTQYF. The DNA for the CDR3 is TGTGCCAGCAGCAAATCCCACACAGATACGCAGTATTTT.